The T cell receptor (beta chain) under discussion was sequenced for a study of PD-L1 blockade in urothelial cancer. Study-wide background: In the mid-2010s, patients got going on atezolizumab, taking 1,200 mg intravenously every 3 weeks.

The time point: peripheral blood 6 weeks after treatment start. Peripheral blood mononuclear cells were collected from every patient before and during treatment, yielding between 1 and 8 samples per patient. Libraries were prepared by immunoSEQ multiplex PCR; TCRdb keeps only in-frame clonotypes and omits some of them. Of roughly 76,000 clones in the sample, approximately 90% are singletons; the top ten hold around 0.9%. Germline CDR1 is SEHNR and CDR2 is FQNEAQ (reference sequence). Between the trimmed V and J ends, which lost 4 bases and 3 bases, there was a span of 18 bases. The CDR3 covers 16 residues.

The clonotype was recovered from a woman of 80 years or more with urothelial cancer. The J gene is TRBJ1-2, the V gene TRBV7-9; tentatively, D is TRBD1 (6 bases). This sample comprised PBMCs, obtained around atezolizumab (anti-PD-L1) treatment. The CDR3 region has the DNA TGTGCCAGCAGCTCCGATCGGGGCAGGGGAGACTATGGCTACACCTTC. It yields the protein CASSSDRGRGDYGYTF.